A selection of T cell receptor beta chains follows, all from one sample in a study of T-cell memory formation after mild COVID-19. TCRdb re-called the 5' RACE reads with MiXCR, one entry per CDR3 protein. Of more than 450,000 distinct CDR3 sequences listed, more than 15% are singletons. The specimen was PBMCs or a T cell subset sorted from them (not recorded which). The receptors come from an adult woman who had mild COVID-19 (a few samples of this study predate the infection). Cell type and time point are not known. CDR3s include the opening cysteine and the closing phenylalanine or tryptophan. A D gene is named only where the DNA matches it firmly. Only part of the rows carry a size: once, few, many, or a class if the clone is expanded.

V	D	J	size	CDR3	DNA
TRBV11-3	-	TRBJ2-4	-	CASSRPGGSSQNIQYF	TGTGCCAGCAGTAGACCAGGAGGATCTAGCCAAAACATTCAGTACTTC
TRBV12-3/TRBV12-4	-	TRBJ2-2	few	CASSLDGGRTGELFF	TGTGCCAGCAGTTTAGACGGGGGAAGGACCGGGGAGCTGTTTTTT
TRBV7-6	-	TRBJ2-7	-	CASSLPGSGEQYF	TGTGCCAGCAGCTTACCTGGCTCGGGGGAGCAGTACTTC
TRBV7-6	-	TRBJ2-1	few	CASSLSGPTDEQFF	TGTGCCAGCAGCTTAAGTGGGCCCACCGATGAGCAGTTCTTC
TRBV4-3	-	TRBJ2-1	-	CASSQDHKYNEQFF	TGCGCCAGCAGCCAAGATCACAAGTACAATGAGCAGTTCTTC
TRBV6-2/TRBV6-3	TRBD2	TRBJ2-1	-	CASSFLPGTINNEQFF	TGTGCCAGCAGTTTTCTTCCTGGGACTATAAACAATGAGCAGTTCTTC
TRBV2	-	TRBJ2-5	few	CASTPRTDQETQYF	TGTGCCAGCACCCCCAGGACAGATCAAGAGACCCAGTACTTC
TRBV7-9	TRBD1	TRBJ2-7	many	CASSSRTGGGYEQYF	TGTGCCAGCAGCTCCAGGACAGGGGGAGGGTACGAGCAGTACTTC
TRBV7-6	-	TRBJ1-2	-	CASSRGVNYGYTF	TGTGCCAGCAGCAGAGGGGTTAACTATGGCTACACCTTC
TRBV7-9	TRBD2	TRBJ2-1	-	CASSPGLAGFYNEQFF	TGTGCCAGCAGCCCGGGACTAGCGGGCTTCTACAATGAGCAGTTCTTC
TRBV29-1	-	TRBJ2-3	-	CSVEQVDTQYF	TGCAGCGTTGAACAAGTTGATACGCAGTATTTT
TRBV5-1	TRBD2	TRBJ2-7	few	CASSPDPGGYEQYF	TGCGCCAGCAGCCCAGACCCGGGGGGCTACGAGCAGTACTTC
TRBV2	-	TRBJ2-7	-	CASMRGEQYF	TGTGCCAGCATGAGAGGGGAGCAGTACTTC
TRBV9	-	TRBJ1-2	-	CASSVPRAGANYGYTF	TGTGCCAGCAGCGTCCCTCGGGCGGGAGCTAACTATGGCTACACCTTC
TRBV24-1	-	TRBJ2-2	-	CATREDNTGELFF	TGTGCCACCAGAGAGGACAACACCGGGGAGCTGTTTTTT
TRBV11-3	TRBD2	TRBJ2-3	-	CASSPYTGLAGTDTQYF	TGTGCCAGCAGCCCATATACGGGACTAGCAGGAACAGATACGCAGTATTTT
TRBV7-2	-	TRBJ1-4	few	CASSQGLSGSNEKLFF	TGTGCCAGCAGCCAGGGGCTCTCAGGGTCCAATGAAAAACTGTTTTTT
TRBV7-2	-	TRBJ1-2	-	CASSLAQGQYGYTF	TGTGCCAGCAGCTTAGCGCAGGGGCAGTATGGCTACACCTTC
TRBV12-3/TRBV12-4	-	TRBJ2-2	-	CASSFRRGQKRELFF	TGTGCCAGCAGTTTTAGGAGGGGGCAAAAAAGGGAGCTGTTTTTT
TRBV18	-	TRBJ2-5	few	CASSRTVAQETQYF	TGTGCCAGCTCACGCACCGTGGCACAAGAGACCCAGTACTTC
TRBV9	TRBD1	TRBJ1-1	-	CASSVRTGAEAFF	TGTGCCAGCAGCGTGAGGACAGGGGCTGAAGCTTTCTTT
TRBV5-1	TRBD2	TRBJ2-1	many	CASSSGLPGLADYNEQFF	TGCGCCAGCAGCTCGGGACTGCCGGGACTAGCGGATTACAATGAGCAGTTCTTC
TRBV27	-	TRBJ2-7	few	CASSPPGSTYEQYF	TGTGCCAGCAGCCCGCCGGGAAGTACCTACGAGCAGTACTTC
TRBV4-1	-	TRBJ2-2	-	CASSQDLRRYTGELFF	TGCGCCAGCAGCCAAGATTTGCGAAGATACACCGGGGAGCTGTTTTTT
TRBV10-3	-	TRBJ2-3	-	CAIKKGPDTQYF	TGTGCCATCAAGAAGGGTCCAGATACGCAGTATTTT
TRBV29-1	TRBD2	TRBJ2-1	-	CSVEVPTSGIDEQFF	TGCAGCGTTGAAGTCCCCACTAGCGGGATAGATGAGCAGTTCTTC
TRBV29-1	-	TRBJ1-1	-	CSVGGSRAFF	TGCAGCGTTGGGGGTAGCAGGGCTTTCTTT
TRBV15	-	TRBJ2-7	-	CATSMKGSYEQYF	TGTGCCACCAGTATGAAGGGATCCTACGAGCAGTACTTC
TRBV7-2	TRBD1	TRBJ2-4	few	CASSPELGQGIAKNIQYF	TGTGCCAGCAGCCCCGAACTGGGACAGGGGATAGCCAAAAACATTCAGTACTTC
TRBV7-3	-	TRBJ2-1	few	CASSSLPTGEQFF	TGTGCCAGCAGCTCACTTCCCACGGGTGAGCAGTTCTTC
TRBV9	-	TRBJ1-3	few	CASSSQTYGNTIYF	TGTGCCAGCAGCTCCCAAACGTACGGAAACACCATATATTTT
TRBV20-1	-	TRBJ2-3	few	CSARDRRLQTDTQYF	TGCAGTGCTAGAGATCGACGCCTTCAAACAGATACGCAGTATTTT
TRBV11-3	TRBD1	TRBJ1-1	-	CASSSPRKDRGREAFF	TGTGCCAGCAGCTCCCCACGGAAGGACAGGGGAAGGGAAGCTTTCTTT
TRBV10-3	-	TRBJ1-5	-	CAISDAGFSNQPQHF	TGTGCCATCAGTGATGCAGGGTTTAGCAATCAGCCCCAGCATTTT
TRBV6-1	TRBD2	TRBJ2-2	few	CASSIVSLAGGKAGELFF	TGTGCCAGCAGTATAGTCTCTCTGGCGGGGGGCAAGGCCGGGGAGCTGTTTTTT
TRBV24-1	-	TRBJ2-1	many	CATSDPEGRDRYNEQFF	TGTGCCACCAGTGATCCGGAGGGCAGGGACCGATACAATGAGCAGTTCTTC
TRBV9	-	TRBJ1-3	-	CDSSSRTDESSGNTIYF	TGTGACAGCAGCTCCCGGACAGACGAGAGCTCTGGAAACACCATATATTTT
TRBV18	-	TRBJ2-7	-	CASSPISGTRAASEQYF	TGTGCCAGCTCACCCATTTCGGGGACAAGGGCGGCTTCGGAGCAGTACTTC
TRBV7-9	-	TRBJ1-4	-	CASSPPTGVGATNEKLFF	TGTGCCAGCAGCCCTCCTACGGGTGTGGGGGCAACTAATGAAAAACTGTTTTTT
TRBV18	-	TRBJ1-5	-	CASSQQVDQPQHF	TGTGCCAGCTCCCAACAGGTTGATCAGCCCCAGCATTTT
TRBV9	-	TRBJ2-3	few	CASSVGQDTDTQYF	TGTGCCAGCAGCGTAGGCCAGGACACAGATACGCAGTATTTT
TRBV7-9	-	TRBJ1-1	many	CASSLTGTEAFF	TGCGCCAGCAGCTTAACAGGGACTGAAGCTTTCTTT
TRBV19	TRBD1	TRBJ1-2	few	CASSMRTGLYYTF	TGTGCCAGTAGTATGAGGACAGGGCTCTACTACACCTTC
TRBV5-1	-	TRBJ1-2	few	CASSPGSRRTAYAF	TGCGCCAGCAGCCCTGGCTCCCGACGGACAGCCTACGCCTTC
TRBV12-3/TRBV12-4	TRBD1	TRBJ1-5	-	CASAKAQGLAISNQPQHF	TGTGCCAGCGCGAAGGCACAGGGGTTAGCTATTAGCAATCAGCCCCAGCATTTT
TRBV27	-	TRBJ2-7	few	CAASPLSGVYEQYF	TGTGCCGCATCTCCCTTGAGCGGAGTCTACGAGCAGTACTTC
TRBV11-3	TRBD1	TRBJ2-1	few	CASSAERTGWEYNEQFF	TGTGCCAGCAGCGCCGAGCGGACAGGCTGGGAATACAATGAGCAGTTCTTC
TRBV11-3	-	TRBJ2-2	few	CASSVQANTGELFF	TGTGCCAGCAGCGTGCAGGCGAACACCGGGGAGCTGTTTTTT
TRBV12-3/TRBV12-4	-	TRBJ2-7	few	CASRPGPLAEQYF	TGTGCCAGCAGACCAGGACCCCTCGCCGAGCAGTACTTC
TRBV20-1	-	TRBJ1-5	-	CSARADSNQPQHF	TGCAGTGCTAGAGCAGATAGCAATCAGCCCCAGCATTTT
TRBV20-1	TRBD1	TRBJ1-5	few	CSASRGTDSNQPQHF	TGCAGTGCTAGTAGGGGGACAGATAGCAATCAGCCCCAGCATTTT
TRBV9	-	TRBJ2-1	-	CASSLLPRVSYNEQFF	TGTGCCAGCAGCCTCCTTCCAAGGGTCTCCTACAATGAGCAGTTCTTC
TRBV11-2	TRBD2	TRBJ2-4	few	CASSLRTSELAKNIQYF	TGTGCCAGCAGCTTAAGGACTAGCGAGCTTGCCAAAAACATTCAGTACTTC
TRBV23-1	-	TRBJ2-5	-	CASSHMETQYF	TGCGCCAGCAGTCATATGGAGACCCAGTACTTC
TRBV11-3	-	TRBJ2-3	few	CASSAGGTVADTQYF	TGTGCCAGCAGCGCGGGCGGGACAGTCGCAGATACGCAGTATTTT